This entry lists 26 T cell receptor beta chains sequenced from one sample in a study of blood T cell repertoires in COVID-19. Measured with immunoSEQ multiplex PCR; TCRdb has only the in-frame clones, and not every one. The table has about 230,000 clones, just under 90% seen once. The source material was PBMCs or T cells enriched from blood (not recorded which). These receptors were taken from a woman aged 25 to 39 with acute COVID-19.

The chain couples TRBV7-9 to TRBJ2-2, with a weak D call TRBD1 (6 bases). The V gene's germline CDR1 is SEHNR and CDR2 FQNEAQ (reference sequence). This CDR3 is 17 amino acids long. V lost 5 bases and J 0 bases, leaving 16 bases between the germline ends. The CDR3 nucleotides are TGTGCCAGCAGCCCCCGTGGCAGGGGCCCGAACACCGGGGAGCTGTTTTTT. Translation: CASSPRGRGPNTGELFF.

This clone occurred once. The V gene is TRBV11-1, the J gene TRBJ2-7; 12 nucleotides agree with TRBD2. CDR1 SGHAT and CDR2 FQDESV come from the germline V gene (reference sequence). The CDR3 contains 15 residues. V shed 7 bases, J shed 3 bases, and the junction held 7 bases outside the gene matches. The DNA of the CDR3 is TGTGCCAGCACTAGGACTAGCGGGGATAGCTACGAGCAGTACTTC. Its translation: CASTRTSGDSYEQYF.

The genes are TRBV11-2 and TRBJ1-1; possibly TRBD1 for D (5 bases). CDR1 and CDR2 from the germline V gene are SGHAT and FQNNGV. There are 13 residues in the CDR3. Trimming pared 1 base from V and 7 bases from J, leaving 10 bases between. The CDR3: CASSLAGRGEAFF. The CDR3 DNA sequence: TGTGCCAGCAGCTTAGCAGGGCGGGGTGAAGCTTTCTTT.

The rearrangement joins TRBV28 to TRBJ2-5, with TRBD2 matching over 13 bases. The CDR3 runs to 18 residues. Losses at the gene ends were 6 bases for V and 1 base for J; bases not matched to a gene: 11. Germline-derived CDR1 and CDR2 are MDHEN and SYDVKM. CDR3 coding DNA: TGTGCCAGCAGCCCTACTAGCGGGGGGGCCCGGGGCCAAGAGACCCAGTACTTC. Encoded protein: CASSPTSGGARGQETQYF.

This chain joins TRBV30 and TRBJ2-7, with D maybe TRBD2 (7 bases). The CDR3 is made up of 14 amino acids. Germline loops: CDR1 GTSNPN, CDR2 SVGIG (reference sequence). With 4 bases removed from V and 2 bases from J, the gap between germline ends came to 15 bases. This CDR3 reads CAWIRGGDTYEQYF. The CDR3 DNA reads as TGTGCCTGGATTCGCGGGGGCGACACCTACGAGCAGTACTTC.

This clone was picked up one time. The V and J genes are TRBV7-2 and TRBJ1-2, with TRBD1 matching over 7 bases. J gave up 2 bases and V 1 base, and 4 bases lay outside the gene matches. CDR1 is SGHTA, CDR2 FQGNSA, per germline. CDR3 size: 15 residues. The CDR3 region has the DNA TGTGCCAGCAGCTTAGTCGGGACAGAGAACTATGGCTACACCTTC. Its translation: CASSLVGTENYGYTF.

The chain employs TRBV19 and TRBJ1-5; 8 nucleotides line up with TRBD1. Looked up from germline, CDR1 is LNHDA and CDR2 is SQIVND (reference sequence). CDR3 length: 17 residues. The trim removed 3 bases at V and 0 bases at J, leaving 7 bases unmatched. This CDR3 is CASSIGRGHFSNQPQHF. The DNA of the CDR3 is TGTGCCAGTAGTATCGGCAGGGGGCACTTTAGCAATCAGCCCCAGCATTTT. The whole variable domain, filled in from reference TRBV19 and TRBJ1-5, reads DGGITQSPKYLFRKEGQNVTLSCEQNLNHDAMYWYRQDPGQGLRLIYYSQIVNDFQKGDIAEGYSVSREKKESFPLTVTSAQKNPTAFYLCASSIGRGHFSNQPQHFGDGTRLSIL.

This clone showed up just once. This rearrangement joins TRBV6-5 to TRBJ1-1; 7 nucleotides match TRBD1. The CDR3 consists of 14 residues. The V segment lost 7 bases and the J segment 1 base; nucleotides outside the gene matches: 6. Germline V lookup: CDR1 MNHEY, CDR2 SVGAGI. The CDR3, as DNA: TGTGCCAGCATTTTTTCAGGGGGGAACACTGAAGCTTTCTTT. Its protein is CASIFSGGNTEAFF.

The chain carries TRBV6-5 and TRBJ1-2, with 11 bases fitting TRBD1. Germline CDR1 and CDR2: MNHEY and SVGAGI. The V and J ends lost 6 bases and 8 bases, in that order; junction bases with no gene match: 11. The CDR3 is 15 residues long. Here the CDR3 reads CASRRGQGAPGGYTF. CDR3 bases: TGTGCCAGCAGACGAGGACAGGGGGCGCCGGGGGGCTACACCTTC.

The CDR3 is CASSLGGSSYNSPLHF. In nucleotides, the CDR3 is TGTGCCAGCAGTTTAGGAGGGAGCTCCTATAATTCACCCCTCCACTTT. The rearrangement links TRBV27 to TRBJ1-6; D is uncertain. CDR3 length equals 16 residues. V gave up 2 bases and J gave up 0 bases, with 8 bases separating them. The V gene's germline CDR1 is MNHEY and CDR2 SMNVEV (reference sequence).

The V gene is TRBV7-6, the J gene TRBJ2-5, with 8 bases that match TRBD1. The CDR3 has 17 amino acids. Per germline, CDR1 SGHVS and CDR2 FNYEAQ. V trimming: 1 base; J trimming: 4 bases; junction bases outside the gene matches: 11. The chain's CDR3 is CASSLVPGAGGTETQYF. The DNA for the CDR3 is TGTGCCAGCAGCTTAGTCCCTGGGGCAGGGGGCACAGAGACCCAGTACTTC.

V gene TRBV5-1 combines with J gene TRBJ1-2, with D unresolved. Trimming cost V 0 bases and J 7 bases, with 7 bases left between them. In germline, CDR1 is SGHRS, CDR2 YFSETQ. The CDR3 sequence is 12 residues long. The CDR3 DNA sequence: TGCGCCAGCAGCTTGGAGGCGGCTGGCTACACCTTC. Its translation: CASSLEAAGYTF.

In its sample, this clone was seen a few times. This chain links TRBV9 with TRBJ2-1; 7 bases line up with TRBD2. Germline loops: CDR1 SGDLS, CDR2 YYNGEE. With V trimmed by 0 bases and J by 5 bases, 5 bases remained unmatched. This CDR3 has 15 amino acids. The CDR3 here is CASSVDGGGNNEQFF. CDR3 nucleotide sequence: TGTGCCAGCAGCGTAGATGGCGGGGGAAACAATGAGCAGTTCTTC.

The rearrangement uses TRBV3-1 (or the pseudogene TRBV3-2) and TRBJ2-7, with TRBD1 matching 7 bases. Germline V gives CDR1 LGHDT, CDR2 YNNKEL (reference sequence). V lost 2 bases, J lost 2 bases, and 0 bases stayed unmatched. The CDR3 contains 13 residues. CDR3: CASSQQGAYEQYF. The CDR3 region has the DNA TGTGCCAGCAGCCAACAGGGGGCCTACGAGCAGTACTTC.

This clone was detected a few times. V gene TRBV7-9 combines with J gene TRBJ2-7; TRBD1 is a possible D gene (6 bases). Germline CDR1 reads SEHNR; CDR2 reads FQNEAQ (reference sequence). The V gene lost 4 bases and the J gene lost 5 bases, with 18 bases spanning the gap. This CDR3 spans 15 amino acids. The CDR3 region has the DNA TGTGCCAGCAGCTCTTTTCCGACAGGAATGGACGAGCAGTACTTC. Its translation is CASSSFPTGMDEQYF.

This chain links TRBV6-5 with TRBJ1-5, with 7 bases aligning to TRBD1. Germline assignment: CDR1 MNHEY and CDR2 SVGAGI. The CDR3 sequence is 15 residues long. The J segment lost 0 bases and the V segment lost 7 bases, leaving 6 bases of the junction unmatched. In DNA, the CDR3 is TGTGCCAGCACCCCCCCAGGGGGTAGCAATCAGCCCCAGCATTTT. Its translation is CASTPPGGSNQPQHF.

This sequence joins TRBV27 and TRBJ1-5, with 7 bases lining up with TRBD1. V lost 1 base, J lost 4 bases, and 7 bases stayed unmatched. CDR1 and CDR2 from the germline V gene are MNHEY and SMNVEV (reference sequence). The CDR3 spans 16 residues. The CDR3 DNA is TGTGCCAGCAGTTTATTCACAGGGGTGGGGAATCAGCCCCAGCATTTT. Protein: CASSLFTGVGNQPQHF.

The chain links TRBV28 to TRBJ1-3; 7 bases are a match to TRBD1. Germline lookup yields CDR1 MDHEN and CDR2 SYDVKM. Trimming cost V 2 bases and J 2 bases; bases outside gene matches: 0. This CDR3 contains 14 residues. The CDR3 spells CASSLDRAGNTIYF. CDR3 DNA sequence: TGTGCCAGCAGTTTAGACAGGGCTGGAAACACCATATATTTT.

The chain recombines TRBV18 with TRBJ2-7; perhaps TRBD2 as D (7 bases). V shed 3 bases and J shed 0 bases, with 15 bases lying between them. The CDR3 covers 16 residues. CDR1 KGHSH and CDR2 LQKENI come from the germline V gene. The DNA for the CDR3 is TGTGCCAGCTCACCCCAACAGGGAGGGACCTCCTACGAGCAGTACTTC. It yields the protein CASSPQQGGTSYEQYF.

The CDR3: CASSLDRDYFNYGYTF. The CDR3 bases are TGTGCCAGCAGCTTGGACAGGGACTATTTTAACTATGGCTACACCTTC. The chain combines TRBV27 with TRBJ1-2; 8 positions match TRBD1. Germline-derived CDR1 and CDR2 are MNHEY and SMNVEV (reference sequence). This CDR3 comprises 16 residues. J gave up 1 base and V 6 bases, and 10 bases lay outside the gene matches.

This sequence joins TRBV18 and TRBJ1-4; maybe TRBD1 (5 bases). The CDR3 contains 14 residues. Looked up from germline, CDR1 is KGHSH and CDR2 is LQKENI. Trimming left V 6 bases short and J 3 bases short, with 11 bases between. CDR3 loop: CASSAQGANEKLFF. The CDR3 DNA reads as TGTGCCAGCTCCGCGCAAGGGGCTAATGAAAAACTGTTTTTT.

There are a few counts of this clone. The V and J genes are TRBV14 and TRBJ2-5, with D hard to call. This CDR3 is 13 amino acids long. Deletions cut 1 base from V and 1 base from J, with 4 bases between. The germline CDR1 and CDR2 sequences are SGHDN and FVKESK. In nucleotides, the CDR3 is TGTGCCAGCAGCCAAGTCGGCCAAGAGACCCAGTACTTC. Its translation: CASSQVGQETQYF.

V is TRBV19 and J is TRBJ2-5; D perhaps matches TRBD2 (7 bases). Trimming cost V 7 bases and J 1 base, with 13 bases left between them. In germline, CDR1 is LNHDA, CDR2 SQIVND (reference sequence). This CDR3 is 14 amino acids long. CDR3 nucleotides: TGTGCCAGTAAGGATGGGGGGGCCCAAGAGACCCAGTACTTC. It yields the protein CASKDGGAQETQYF.

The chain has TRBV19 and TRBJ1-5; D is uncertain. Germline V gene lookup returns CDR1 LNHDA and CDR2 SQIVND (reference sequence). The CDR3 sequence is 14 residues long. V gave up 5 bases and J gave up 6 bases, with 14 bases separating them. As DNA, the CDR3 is TGTGCCAGTAGTCCCTCTACGAGAGGTCAGCCCCAGCATTTT. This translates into CASSPSTRGQPQHF. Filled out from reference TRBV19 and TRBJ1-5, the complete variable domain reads DGGITQSPKYLFRKEGQNVTLSCEQNLNHDAMYWYRQDPGQGLRLIYYSQIVNDFQKGDIAEGYSVSREKKESFPLTVTSAQKNPTAFYLCASSPSTRGQPQHFGDGTRLSIL.

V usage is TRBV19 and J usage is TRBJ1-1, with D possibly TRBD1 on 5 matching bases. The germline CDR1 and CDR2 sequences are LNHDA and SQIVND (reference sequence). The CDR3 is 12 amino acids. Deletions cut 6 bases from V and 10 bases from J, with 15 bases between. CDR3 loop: CASSQEGYRAFF. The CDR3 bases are TGTGCCAGTAGCCAGGAGGGGTACCGAGCTTTCTTT.

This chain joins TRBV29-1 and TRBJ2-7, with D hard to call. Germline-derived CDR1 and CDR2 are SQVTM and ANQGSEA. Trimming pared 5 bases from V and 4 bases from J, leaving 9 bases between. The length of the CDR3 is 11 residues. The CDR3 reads CSVLFGYEQYF. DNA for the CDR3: TGCAGCGTTCTATTCGGGTACGAGCAGTACTTC.